The clone carrying this T cell receptor (beta chain) was observed a few times. It was during active infection that Seattle patients were enrolled and then longitudinally followed. The data belong to a study of blood T cell repertoires in COVID-19. Across the study: COVID-19 samples, acute and convalescent, were from the United States, Italy and Spain. Nucleic acid was either cDNA or gDNA, and it came from T cells, B-cell-depleted T cells, or PBMCs.

As processed by the authors: Amplification of reference gene primers provided the estimated nucleated cell counts. Sequencing used immunoSEQ multiplex PCR; TCRdb keeps in-frame clones, though not all of them. V and J calls and clone size come straight from that table; D and trimming were deduced from the DNA. The table shows about 170,000 clones, with 80% to 90% occurring only once. CDR1 KGHSH and CDR2 LQKENI come from the germline V gene. The CDR3 is 14 amino acids. The J segment lost 5 bases and the V segment lost 1 base, leaving 2 bases of the junction unmatched. The V gene is TRBV18, the J gene TRBJ1-5; 7 bases agree with TRBD1. The sequenced sample consisted of peripheral blood. The TCR was taken from a woman over 75 with COVID-19, enrolled during active disease. The CDR3 sequence: CASSPLRGYQPQHF. The CDR3 DNA is TGTGCCAGCTCACCACTCAGGGGGTATCAGCCCCAGCATTTT.